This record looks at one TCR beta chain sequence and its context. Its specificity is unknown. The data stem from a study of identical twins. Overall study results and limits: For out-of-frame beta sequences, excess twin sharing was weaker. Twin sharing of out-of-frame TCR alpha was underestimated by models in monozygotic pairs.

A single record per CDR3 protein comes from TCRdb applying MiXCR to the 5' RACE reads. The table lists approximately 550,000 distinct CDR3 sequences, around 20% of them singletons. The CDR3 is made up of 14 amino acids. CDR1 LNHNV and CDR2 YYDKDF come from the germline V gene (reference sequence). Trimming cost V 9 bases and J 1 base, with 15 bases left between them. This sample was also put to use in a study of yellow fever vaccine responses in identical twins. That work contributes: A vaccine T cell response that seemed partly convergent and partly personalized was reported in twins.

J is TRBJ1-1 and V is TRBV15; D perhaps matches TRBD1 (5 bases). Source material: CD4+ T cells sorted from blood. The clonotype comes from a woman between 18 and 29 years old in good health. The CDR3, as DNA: TGTGCCACGGTGGAAATGGGGGGGAACACTGAAGCTTTCTTT. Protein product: CATVEMGGNTEAFF.